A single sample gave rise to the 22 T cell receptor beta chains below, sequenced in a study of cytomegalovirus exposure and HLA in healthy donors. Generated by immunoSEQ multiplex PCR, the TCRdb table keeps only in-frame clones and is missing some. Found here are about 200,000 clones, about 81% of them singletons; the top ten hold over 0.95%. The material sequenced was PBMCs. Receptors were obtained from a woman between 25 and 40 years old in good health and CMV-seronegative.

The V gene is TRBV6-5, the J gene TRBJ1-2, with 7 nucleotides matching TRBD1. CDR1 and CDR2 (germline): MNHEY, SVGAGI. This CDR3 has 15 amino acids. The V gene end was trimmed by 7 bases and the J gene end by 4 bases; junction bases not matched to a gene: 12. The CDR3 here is CASTTDGGDSYGYTF. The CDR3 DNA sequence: TGTGCCAGCACCACGGACGGGGGGGACAGCTATGGCTACACCTTC.

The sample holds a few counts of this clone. In DNA form, the CDR3 reads TGTGCCAGCAGTTTAGGCAGTGGCTACGAGCAGTACTTC. It yields the protein CASSLGSGYEQYF. This chain links TRBV27 with TRBJ2-7; D is undetermined. Between the trimmed V and J ends, which lost 2 bases and 3 bases, there was a span of 8 bases. CDR3 size: 13 residues. Germline V CDR1 and CDR2: MNHEY, SMNVEV (reference sequence).

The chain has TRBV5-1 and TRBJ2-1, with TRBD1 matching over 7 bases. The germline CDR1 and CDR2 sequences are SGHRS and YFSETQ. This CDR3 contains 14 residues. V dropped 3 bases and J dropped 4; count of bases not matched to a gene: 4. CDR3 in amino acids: CASSSGQTYNEQFF. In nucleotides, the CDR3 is TGCGCCAGCAGCTCGGGACAGACGTACAATGAGCAGTTCTTC. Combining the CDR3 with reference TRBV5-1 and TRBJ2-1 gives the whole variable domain KAGVTQTPRYLIKTRGQQVTLSCSPISGHRSVSWYQQTPGQGLQFLFEYFSETQRNKGNFPGRFSGRQFSNSRSEMNVSTLELGDSALYLCASSSGQTYNEQFFGPGTRLTVL.

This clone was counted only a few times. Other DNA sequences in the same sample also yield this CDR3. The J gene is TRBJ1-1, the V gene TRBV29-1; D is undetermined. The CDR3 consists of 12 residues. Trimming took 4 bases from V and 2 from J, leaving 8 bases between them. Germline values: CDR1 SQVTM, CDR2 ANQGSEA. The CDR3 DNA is TGCAGCGTTGGGCAGGTTAACACTGAAGCTTTCTTT. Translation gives CSVGQVNTEAFF.

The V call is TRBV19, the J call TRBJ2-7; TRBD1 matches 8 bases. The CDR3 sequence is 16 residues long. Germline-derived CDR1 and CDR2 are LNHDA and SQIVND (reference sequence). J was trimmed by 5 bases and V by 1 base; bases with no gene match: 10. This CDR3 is CASSIVSGQGFHEQYF. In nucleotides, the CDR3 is TGTGCCAGTAGTATAGTCTCTGGACAGGGATTCCACGAGCAGTACTTC.

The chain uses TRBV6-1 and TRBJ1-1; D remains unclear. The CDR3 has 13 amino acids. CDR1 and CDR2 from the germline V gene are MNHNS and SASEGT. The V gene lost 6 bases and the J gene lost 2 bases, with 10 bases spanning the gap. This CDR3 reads CASSKGGNTEAFF. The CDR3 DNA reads TGTGCCAGCAGCAAGGGAGGAAACACTGAAGCTTTCTTT.

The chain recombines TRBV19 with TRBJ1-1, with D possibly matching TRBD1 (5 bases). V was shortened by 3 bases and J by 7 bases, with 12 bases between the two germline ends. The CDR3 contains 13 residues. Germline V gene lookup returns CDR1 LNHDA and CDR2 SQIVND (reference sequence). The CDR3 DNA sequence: TGTGCCAGTAGTATTTCAGGGTATGATGAAGCTTTCTTT. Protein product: CASSISGYDEAFF.

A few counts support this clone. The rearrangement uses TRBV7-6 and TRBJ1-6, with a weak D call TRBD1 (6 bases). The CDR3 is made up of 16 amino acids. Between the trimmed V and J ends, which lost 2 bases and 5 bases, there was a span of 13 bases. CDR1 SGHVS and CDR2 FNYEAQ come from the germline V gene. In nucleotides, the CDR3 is TGTGCCAGCAGCTTATACAGGGTTGGGGATAATTCACCCCTCCACTTT. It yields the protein CASSLYRVGDNSPLHF.

The CDR3 DNA is TGCGCCAGCAGCTTGGTGGTGCGGGGGGGCTCGGAGACCCAGTACTTC. Translated, it gives CASSLVVRGGSETQYF. The rearrangement links TRBV5-1 to TRBJ2-5, with 9 bases lining up with TRBD2. The V and J ends lost 0 bases and 5 bases, in that order; junction bases with no gene match: 8. The CDR3 has 16 residues. Germline V gives CDR1 SGHRS, CDR2 YFSETQ.

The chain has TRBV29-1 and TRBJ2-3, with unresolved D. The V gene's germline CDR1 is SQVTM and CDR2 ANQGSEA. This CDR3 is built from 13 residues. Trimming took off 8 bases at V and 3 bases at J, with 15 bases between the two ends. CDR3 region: CSSLPAGTDTQYF. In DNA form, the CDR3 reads TGCAGCTCGCTACCAGCAGGTACAGATACGCAGTATTTT.

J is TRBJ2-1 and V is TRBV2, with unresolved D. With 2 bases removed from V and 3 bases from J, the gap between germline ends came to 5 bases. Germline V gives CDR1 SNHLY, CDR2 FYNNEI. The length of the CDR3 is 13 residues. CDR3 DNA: TGTGCCAGCAGTGAATCCAGCTACAATGAGCAGTTCTTC. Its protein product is CASSESSYNEQFF.

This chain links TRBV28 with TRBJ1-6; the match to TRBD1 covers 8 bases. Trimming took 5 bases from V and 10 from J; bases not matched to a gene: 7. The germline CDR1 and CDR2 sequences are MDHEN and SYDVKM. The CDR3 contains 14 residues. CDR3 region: CASSQGQAISPLHF. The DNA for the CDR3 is TGTGCCAGCAGTCAGGGACAGGCGATCTCACCCCTCCACTTT.

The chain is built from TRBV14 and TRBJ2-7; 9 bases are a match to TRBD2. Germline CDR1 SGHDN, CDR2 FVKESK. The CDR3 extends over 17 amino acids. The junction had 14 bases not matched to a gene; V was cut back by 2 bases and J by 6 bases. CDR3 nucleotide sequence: TGTGCCAGCAGCCAACCCCGAGTTCTAGCGGGAAGGGTCGAGCAGTACTTC. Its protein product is CASSQPRVLAGRVEQYF. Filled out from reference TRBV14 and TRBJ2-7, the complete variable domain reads EAGVTQFPSHSVIEKGQTVTLRCDPISGHDNLYWYRRVMGKEIKFLLHFVKESKQDESGMPNNRFLAERTGGTYSTLKVQPAELEDSGVYFCASSQPRVLAGRVEQYFGPGTRLTVT.

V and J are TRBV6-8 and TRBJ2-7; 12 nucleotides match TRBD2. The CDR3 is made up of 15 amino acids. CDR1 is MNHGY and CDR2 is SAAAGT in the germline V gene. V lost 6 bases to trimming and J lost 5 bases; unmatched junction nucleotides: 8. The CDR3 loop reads CASSPTSGRNHEQYF. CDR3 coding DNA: TGTGCCAGCAGCCCCACTAGCGGGAGGAACCACGAGCAGTACTTC.

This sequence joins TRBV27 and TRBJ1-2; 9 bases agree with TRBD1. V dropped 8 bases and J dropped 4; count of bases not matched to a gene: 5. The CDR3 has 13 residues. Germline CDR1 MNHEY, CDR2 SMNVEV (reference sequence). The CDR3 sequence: CASGSDRGYGYTF. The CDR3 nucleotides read TGTGCCAGCGGATCGGACAGGGGCTATGGCTACACCTTC.

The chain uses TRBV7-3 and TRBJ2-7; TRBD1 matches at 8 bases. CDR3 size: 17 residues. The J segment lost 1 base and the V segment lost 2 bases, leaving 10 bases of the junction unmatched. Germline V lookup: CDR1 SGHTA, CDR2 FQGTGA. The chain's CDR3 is CASSLLPTDRASYEQYF. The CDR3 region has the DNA TGTGCCAGCAGCTTACTCCCCACGGACAGGGCTTCCTACGAGCAGTACTTC.

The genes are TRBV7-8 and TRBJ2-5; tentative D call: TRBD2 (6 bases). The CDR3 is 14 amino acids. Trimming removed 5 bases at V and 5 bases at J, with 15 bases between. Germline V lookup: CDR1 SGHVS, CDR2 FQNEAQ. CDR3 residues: CASSHHRDFETQYF. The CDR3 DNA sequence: TGTGCCAGCAGCCACCACCGGGACTTTGAGACCCAGTACTTC.

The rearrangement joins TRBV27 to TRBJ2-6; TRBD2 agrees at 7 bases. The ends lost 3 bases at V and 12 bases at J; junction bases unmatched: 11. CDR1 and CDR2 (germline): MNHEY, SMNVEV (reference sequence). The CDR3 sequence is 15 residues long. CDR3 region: CASSFLGGFGVVLTF. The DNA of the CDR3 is TGTGCCAGCAGTTTCCTCGGGGGGTTTGGTGTCGTCCTGACTTTC.

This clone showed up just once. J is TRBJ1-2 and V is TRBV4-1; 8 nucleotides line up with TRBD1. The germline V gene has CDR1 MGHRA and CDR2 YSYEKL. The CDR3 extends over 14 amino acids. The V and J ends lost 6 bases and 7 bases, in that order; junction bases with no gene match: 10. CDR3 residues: CASSPIGQGVGYTF. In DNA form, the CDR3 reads TGCGCCAGCAGTCCCATTGGACAGGGAGTTGGCTACACCTTC.

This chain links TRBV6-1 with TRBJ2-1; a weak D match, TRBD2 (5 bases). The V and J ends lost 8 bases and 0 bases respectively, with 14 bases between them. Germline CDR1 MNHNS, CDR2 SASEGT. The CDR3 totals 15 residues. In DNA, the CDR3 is TGTGCCAGCGGCCTAGCCGTGGGCTCCTACAATGAGCAGTTCTTC. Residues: CASGLAVGSYNEQFF.

CDR3 region: CASSVGQGVNSPLHF. The CDR3 nucleotides are TGTGCCAGCAGCGTAGGACAGGGGGTCAATTCACCCCTCCACTTT. V usage is TRBV9 and J usage is TRBJ1-6, with 9 bases that match TRBD1. J gave up 7 bases and V 0 bases, and 2 bases lay outside the gene matches. The CDR3 spans 15 residues. CDR1 and CDR2 from the germline V gene are SGDLS and YYNGEE.

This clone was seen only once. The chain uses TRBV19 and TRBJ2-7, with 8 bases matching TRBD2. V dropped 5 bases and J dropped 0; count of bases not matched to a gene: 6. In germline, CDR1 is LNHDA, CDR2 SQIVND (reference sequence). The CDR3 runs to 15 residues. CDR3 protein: CASSGLAGNSYEQYF. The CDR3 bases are TGTGCCAGTAGTGGCCTAGCGGGTAACTCCTACGAGCAGTACTTC.